One sample yielded the 29 T cell receptor beta chains listed below, sequenced in a study of neurological immune-mediated disorders. In TCRdb, the 5' RACE reads were re-called with MiXCR into one record per CDR3 protein. The repertoire consists of 80,000 to 100,000 distinct CDR3 sequences, with under 4.5% occurring once and the leading ten covering about 2.9%. What was sequenced was PBMCs. The receptors come from a woman aged 45-60 years with multiple sclerosis.

This clonotype showed up many times. J is TRBJ1-2 and V is TRBV4-2; 12 bases agree with TRBD1. Germline CDR1 is LGHNA and CDR2 is YNFKEQ. The CDR3 length is 16 residues. Trimming at V came to 4 bases and at J to 8 bases, leaving 11 bases not matched to a gene. CDR3 coding DNA: TGTGCCAGCAGCCTTACCGGGACAGGGGGCGCAGAAGGCTACACCTTC. Translating gives CASSLTGTGGAEGYTF.

To note about this clonotype: This sequence may be a read error, since a much larger clone differs from it by one base. Lacking the conserved final phenylalanine or tryptophan, this CDR3 likely reflects a read error. This chain joins TRBV12-3 or TRBV12-4 and TRBJ1-6, with unresolved D. The CDR3 sequence is 12 residues long. Trimming took off 6 bases at V and 6 bases at J, with 6 bases between the two ends. DNA for the CDR3: TGTGCCAGCAGCCAGAGTAATTCACCCCTCCACTGT. It codes for CASSQSNSPLHC.

In this sample, this clonotype turned up many times. The chain has TRBV5-1 and TRBJ1-2; D gene ambiguous. V lost 0 bases to trimming and J lost 3 bases, with 12 bases between them. Germline CDR1 and CDR2: SGHRS and YFSETQ. This CDR3 is 15 amino acids long. CDR3 in DNA: TGCGCCAGCAGCTTGGATCCAGGAAAAGACTATGGCTACACCTTC. The encoded protein is CASSLDPGKDYGYTF.

This clonotype was seen at least ten times. The rearrangement links TRBV7-2 to TRBJ1-2; TRBD1 aligns across 10 bases. Trimming removed 0 bases from V and 8 bases from J; junction bases left unmatched: 3. This CDR3 has 14 residues. Germline-derived CDR1 and CDR2 are SGHTA and FQGNSA. The CDR3 DNA reads as TGTGCCAGCAGCTTAGCCCCGGGACAGGGGGGCTACACCTTC. This codes for CASSLAPGQGGYTF.

This clonotype was observed many times. The V gene is TRBV18, the J gene TRBJ1-3; D perhaps matches TRBD1 (5 bases). V shed 2 bases and J shed 2 bases, with 13 bases lying between them. Germline V CDR1 and CDR2: KGHSH, LQKENI. This CDR3 is built from 16 residues. The CDR3 spells CASSPISQGPGNTIYF. The CDR3 bases are TGTGCCAGCTCACCAATTTCCCAGGGCCCTGGAAACACCATATATTTT.

To note about this clonotype: A read error may be the cause here, since a much bigger clone is one base away. This chain uses TRBV7-9 with TRBJ1-1, with D unresolved. This CDR3 is built from 14 residues. Germline V gene sequence: CDR1 SEHNR, CDR2 FQNEAQ (reference sequence). CDR3 DNA sequence: TGTGTCAGCAGCTTCGGAGGCAGGAGCACTGAAGCTTTCTTT. It encodes CVSSFGGRSTEAFF.

This clonotype showed up many times. The V gene is TRBV15, the J gene TRBJ2-5, with a weak D call TRBD1 (6 bases). The CDR3 runs 14 residues. Trimming removed 2 bases from V and 3 bases from J, with 10 bases in between. CDR1 is LNHNV and CDR2 is YYDKDF in the germline V gene (reference sequence). CDR3 bases: TGTGCCACCAGCAGAACAGGGTTCAAAGAGACCCAGTACTTC. This translates into CATSRTGFKETQYF.

This clonotype has ten or more counts. This chain joins TRBV11-3 and TRBJ2-2, with D possibly matching TRBD2 (5 bases). The CDR3 is 13 amino acids. With 3 bases removed from V and 6 bases from J, the gap between germline ends came to 8 bases. The germline V gene encodes CDR1 SGHNT and CDR2 YENEEA. The CDR3 sequence is CASSFSGSGELFF. The CDR3 DNA is TGTGCCAGCAGCTTCTCGGGATCCGGGGAGCTGTTTTTT.

This clonotype was seen ten or more times. V and J are TRBV5-1 and TRBJ2-1; perhaps TRBD2 as D (6 bases). Per germline, CDR1 SGHRS and CDR2 YFSETQ. V dropped 4 bases and J dropped 0 bases, with 20 bases sitting between them. This CDR3 comprises 18 residues. As DNA, the CDR3 is TGCGCCAGCAGCACCTTCTTTCGGGAGAGCAGCTCCTACAATGAGCAGTTCTTC. Translated, it gives CASSTFFRESSSYNEQFF. Supplemented by reference TRBV5-1 and TRBJ2-1, the full variable domain reads KAGVTQTPRYLIKTRGQQVTLSCSPISGHRSVSWYQQTPGQGLQFLFEYFSETQRNKGNFPGRFSGRQFSNSRSEMNVSTLELGDSALYLCASSTFFRESSSYNEQFFGPGTRLTVL.

Many counts were recorded for this clonotype. The chain carries TRBV2 and TRBJ2-2, with D perhaps TRBD2 (6 bases). Looked up from germline, CDR1 is SNHLY and CDR2 is FYNNEI. The CDR3 is 14 amino acids. V dropped 7 bases and J dropped 4 bases, with 13 bases sitting between them. The CDR3, as DNA: TGTGCCAGCATGATCGGGGGTTCCACCGGGGAGCTGTTTTTT. It is translated as CASMIGGSTGELFF. Full variable domain (rest looked up from reference TRBV2 and TRBJ2-2): EPEVTQTPSHQVTQMGQEVILRCVPISNHLYFYWYRQILGQKVEFLVSFYNNEISEKSEIFDDQFSVERPDGSNFTLKIRSTKLEDSAMYFCASMIGGSTGELFFGEGSRLTVL.

This clonotype was counted many times. The chain has TRBV7-2 and TRBJ2-7; no reliable D call. The CDR3 is 13 amino acids. Germline values: CDR1 SGHTA, CDR2 FQGNSA. V lost 6 bases, J lost 0 bases, and 9 bases lay in between. The CDR3 here is CASRGLASYEQYF. The CDR3 DNA is TGTGCCAGCAGGGGGTTGGCCTCCTACGAGCAGTACTTC.

The J gene is TRBJ2-2, the V gene TRBV3-1; D is undetermined. The V gene lost 0 bases and the J gene lost 5 bases, with 7 bases spanning the gap. Germline lookup yields CDR1 LGHDT and CDR2 YNNKEL (reference sequence). The CDR3 has 14 amino acids. The CDR3 DNA reads as TGTGCCAGCAGCCAAGATGGGCGGACCGGGGAGCTGTTTTTT. Residues: CASSQDGRTGELFF.

This clonotype was counted many times. The genes are TRBV20-1 and TRBJ2-7; TRBD1 or TRBD2 may be the D gene (7 bases each). V was shortened by 3 bases and J by 3 bases, with 18 bases between the two germline ends. CDR1 DFQATT and CDR2 SNEGSKA come from the germline V gene (reference sequence). This CDR3 has 15 amino acids. CDR3 residues: CSASEQGGFVYEQYF. In nucleotides, the CDR3 is TGCAGTGCTAGCGAGCAGGGGGGGTTTGTCTACGAGCAGTACTTC.

In this sample, this clonotype turned up many times. The rearrangement links TRBV7-9 to TRBJ2-1, with D perhaps TRBD1 or TRBD2 (5 bases each). Germline lookup yields CDR1 SEHNR and CDR2 FQNEAQ (reference sequence). This CDR3 contains 15 residues. Trimming left V 3 bases short and J 6 bases short, with 15 bases between. CDR3 sequence (DNA): TGTGCCAGCAGCTTCGCCGGGACCTACCCCAATGAGCAGTTCTTC. This codes for CASSFAGTYPNEQFF.

This clonotype was counted ten times or more. The chain joins TRBV20-1 to TRBJ1-5; D unresolved. CDR1 is DFQATT and CDR2 is SNEGSKA in the germline V gene (reference sequence). Between the trimmed V and J ends, which lost 4 bases and 0 bases, there was a span of 10 bases. The CDR3 sequence is 14 residues long. The CDR3 nucleotides read TGCAGTGCTAATGGTGGGGATAGCAATCAGCCCCAGCATTTT. Its translation is CSANGGDSNQPQHF.

This clonotype has at least ten counts. This chain joins TRBV6-4 and TRBJ2-3, with 9 bases matching TRBD1. The CDR3 totals 15 residues. Germline lookup yields CDR1 MRHNA and CDR2 SNTAGT. V shed 4 bases, J shed 0 bases, and the junction held 2 bases outside the gene matches. This CDR3 reads CASSAGTGSTDTQYF. The CDR3 DNA is TGTGCCAGCAGTGCCGGGACAGGGAGCACAGATACGCAGTATTTT.

This clonotype was recorded many times. This chain joins TRBV5-5 and TRBJ2-3; 7 bases are a match to TRBD1. This CDR3 spans 14 amino acids. Looked up from germline, CDR1 is SGHKS and CDR2 is YYEKEE (reference sequence). Trimming removed 0 bases from V and 5 bases from J; junction bases left unmatched: 3. The CDR3 DNA sequence: TGTGCCAGCAGCTTGGACCGACAGGGAGATACGCAGTATTTT. Translation: CASSLDRQGDTQYF.

This clonotype was picked up many times. CDR3 loop: CATTPRTEETQYF. Here the CDR3 DNA reads TGTGCCACGACCCCAAGGACAGAAGAGACCCAGTACTTC. The chain is built from TRBV10-3 and TRBJ2-5; possibly TRBD1 for D (6 bases). CDR3 length equals 13 residues. Deletions cut 10 bases from V and 3 bases from J, with 15 bases between. Germline V lookup: CDR1 ENHRY, CDR2 SYGVKD.

This clonotype was counted ten times or more. V gene TRBV5-1 combines with J gene TRBJ2-1; D may be TRBD1 (6 bases). The CDR3 has 16 amino acids. CDR1 SGHRS and CDR2 YFSETQ come from the germline V gene. Trimming left V 0 bases short and J 2 bases short, with 12 bases between. The DNA of the CDR3 is TGCGCCAGCAGCTTGGCAGGGGCTCGAGCCTACAATGAGCAGTTCTTC. This codes for CASSLAGARAYNEQFF.

The chain is built from TRBV7-2 and TRBJ2-1; a possible D gene is TRBD2 (5 bases). CDR1 and CDR2 from the germline V gene are SGHTA and FQGNSA. The CDR3 sequence is 16 residues long. V was pared by 5 bases and J by 0 bases, with 14 bases between. The CDR3 sequence is CASSTHSGSSYNEQFF. The CDR3 DNA reads as TGTGCCAGCAGCACCCACAGCGGTAGCTCCTACAATGAGCAGTTCTTC.

There are many counts of this clonotype. This sequence joins TRBV7-2 and TRBJ2-7, with 9 bases identical to TRBD1. Germline V CDR1 and CDR2: SGHTA, FQGNSA. J lost 2 bases, V lost 5 bases, and 4 bases had no gene match. The CDR3 runs to 14 residues. The CDR3, as DNA: TGTGCCAGCAGCCCGGGACAGGGTCCCTACGAGCAGTACTTC. Residues: CASSPGQGPYEQYF.

This clonotype came up many times. V gene TRBV12-3 or TRBV12-4 combines with J gene TRBJ1-1; D ambiguous. V was trimmed by 0 bases and J by 4 bases, leaving 3 bases between them. The CDR3 contains 12 residues. CDR3 in amino acids: CASSLAGTEAFF. DNA for the CDR3: TGTGCCAGCAGTTTAGCCGGCACTGAAGCTTTCTTT.

At least ten counts were recorded for this clonotype. The CDR3 bases are TGTGCCAGCAGTTACATGGGGGCCCAAGAGACCCAGTACTTC. This encodes CASSYMGAQETQYF. The chain joins TRBV6-5 to TRBJ2-5, with a weak D call TRBD1 (6 bases). Germline values: CDR1 MNHEY, CDR2 SVGAGI. V lost 2 bases and J lost 1, with 8 bases in between. This CDR3 is built from 14 residues.

This clonotype has ten or more counts. The V and J genes are TRBV5-1 and TRBJ1-2; D is unresolved. V was trimmed by 7 bases and J by 3 bases, leaving 22 bases between them. Germline CDR1 and CDR2: SGHRS and YFSETQ. CDR3 length: 16 amino acids. CDR3 in amino acids: CASHSLIGFLDYGYTF. In DNA form, the CDR3 reads TGCGCCAGCCACAGTCTCATAGGGTTCTTGGACTATGGCTACACCTTC.

This clonotype was observed at least ten times. The CDR3 reads CSAYRNTEAFF. The CDR3 nucleotides read TGCAGTGCTTACAGGAACACTGAAGCTTTCTTT. The V gene is TRBV20-1, the J gene TRBJ1-1, with no clear D. In germline, CDR1 is DFQATT, CDR2 SNEGSKA (reference sequence). The CDR3 has 11 amino acids. V lost 5 bases, J lost 1 base, and 5 bases lay in between.

This clonotype was detected ten times or more. The rearrangement joins TRBV5-1 to TRBJ1-1; the D is unclear. Germline V CDR1 and CDR2: SGHRS, YFSETQ. CDR3 length: 13 amino acids. V lost 0 bases, J lost 3 bases, and 6 bases lay in between. CDR3 in amino acids: CASSLDADTEAFF. The CDR3 DNA reads TGCGCCAGCAGCTTGGACGCGGACACTGAAGCTTTCTTT.

This clonotype was seen many times. V gene TRBV28 combines with J gene TRBJ1-1; unclear D gene. The CDR3 length is 14 residues. V shed 1 base and J shed 3 bases, with 9 bases lying between them. Germline lookup yields CDR1 MDHEN and CDR2 SYDVKM. The DNA of the CDR3 is TGTGCCAGCAGTTTATCTCGGGGTTACACTGAAGCTTTCTTT. Translating it yields CASSLSRGYTEAFF.

The table lists this clonotype with many counts. The chain couples TRBV7-2 to TRBJ1-4, with 7 positions matching TRBD1. Germline lookup yields CDR1 SGHTA and CDR2 FQGNSA. The V gene end was trimmed by 0 bases and the J gene end by 8 bases; junction bases not matched to a gene: 9. There are 16 residues in the CDR3. The CDR3 nucleotides read TGTGCCAGCAGCTTAGCCCATAACAGGGGACGGGAAAAACTGTTTTTT. It translates to CASSLAHNRGREKLFF.

This clonotype was detected ten times or more. The J gene is TRBJ2-1, the V gene TRBV7-2, with TRBD2 identical over 7 bases. V shed 5 bases, J shed 12 bases, and the junction held 7 bases outside the gene matches. This CDR3 has 12 amino acids. Germline CDR1 reads SGHTA; CDR2 reads FQGNSA. CDR3 bases: TGTGCCAGCAGCACCGGACTAGGCGTGCAGTTCTTC. Residues: CASSTGLGVQFF.